The entry below describes one T cell receptor (beta chain). Its specificity is unknown. The entry originates in a study of T cell responses to AZD1222 COVID-19 vaccine. Turning to the study itself: Analysis merged second doses at about 4 or about 12 weeks.

Study observations and caveats: Unmutated variant regions reportedly attract nearly half of all spike-specific TCRs. Donors were mostly white British, more females; clonal diversity possibly underestimated. The number of AZD1222 recipients seropositive at baseline was only five or six.

Germline loops: CDR1 LGHNA, CDR2 YNFKEQ. CDR3 length: 16 residues. Deletions cut 4 bases from V and 2 bases from J, with 16 bases between. Assay: immunoSEQ multiplex PCR; the TCRdb copy retains only in-frame clones and omits some. The sample records 80,000 or so clones, 70% to 90% being singletons. The rearrangement links TRBV4-2 to TRBJ2-3, with D perhaps matching TRBD2 (5 bases). The sequences come from peripheral blood, collected on day 0 of AZD1222 vaccination. The source of this sequence is an adult in good health. In DNA, the CDR3 is TGTGCCAGCAGCCCTACGGCGGGCTCCCTCACAGATACGCAGTATTTT. Amino acids: CASSPTAGSLTDTQYF.